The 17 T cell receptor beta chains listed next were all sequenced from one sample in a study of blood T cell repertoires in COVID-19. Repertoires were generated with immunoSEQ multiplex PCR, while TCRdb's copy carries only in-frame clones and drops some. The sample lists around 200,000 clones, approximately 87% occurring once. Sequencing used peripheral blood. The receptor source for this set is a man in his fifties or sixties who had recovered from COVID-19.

The CDR3 DNA sequence: TGTGCCAGCAGCGTAGAAGGGCGCTCGGTTAGCGGGAGGTCCTACGAGCAGTACTTC. This encodes CASSVEGRSVSGRSYEQYF. V usage is TRBV9 and J usage is TRBJ2-7; 10 nucleotides match TRBD2. Germline CDR1 and CDR2: SGDLS and YYNGEE. V lost 0 bases and J lost 1; bases outside the gene matches: 13. The CDR3 totals 19 residues.

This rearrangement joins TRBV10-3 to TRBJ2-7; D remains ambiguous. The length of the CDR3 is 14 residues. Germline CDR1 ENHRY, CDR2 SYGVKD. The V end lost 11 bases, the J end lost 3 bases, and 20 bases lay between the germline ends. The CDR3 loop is CAQPTPFEFYEQYF. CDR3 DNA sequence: TGTGCCCAACCCACTCCGTTCGAGTTCTACGAGCAGTACTTC.

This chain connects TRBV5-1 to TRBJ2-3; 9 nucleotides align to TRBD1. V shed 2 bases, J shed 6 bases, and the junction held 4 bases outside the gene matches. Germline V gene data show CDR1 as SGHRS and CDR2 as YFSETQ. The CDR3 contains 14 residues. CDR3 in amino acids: CASSFGTGRDTQYF. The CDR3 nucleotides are TGCGCCAGCAGCTTTGGGACAGGGAGGGATACGCAGTATTTT.

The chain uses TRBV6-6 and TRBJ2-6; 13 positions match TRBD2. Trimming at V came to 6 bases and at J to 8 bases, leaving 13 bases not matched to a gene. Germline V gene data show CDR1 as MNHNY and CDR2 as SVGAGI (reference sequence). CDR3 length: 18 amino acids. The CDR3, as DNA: TGTGCCAGCAGCCGACTAGCGGGAGGAAGGGGTACGACCAACGTCCTGACTTTC. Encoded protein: CASSRLAGGRGTTNVLTF.

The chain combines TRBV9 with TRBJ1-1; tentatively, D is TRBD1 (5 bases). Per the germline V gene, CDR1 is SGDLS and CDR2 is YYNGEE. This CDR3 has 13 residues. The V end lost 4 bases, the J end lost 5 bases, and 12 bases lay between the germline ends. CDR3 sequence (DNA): TGTGCCAGCAGCATTCCGGGGGGGACTGAAGCTTTCTTT. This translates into CASSIPGGTEAFF.

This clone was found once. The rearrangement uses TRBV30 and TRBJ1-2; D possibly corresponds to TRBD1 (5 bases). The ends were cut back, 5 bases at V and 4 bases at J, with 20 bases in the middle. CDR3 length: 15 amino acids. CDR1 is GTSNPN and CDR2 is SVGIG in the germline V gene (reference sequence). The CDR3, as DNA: TGTGCCTGGCAAGGCGGGACGCAAGATTTCTATGGCTACACCTTC. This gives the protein CAWQGGTQDFYGYTF. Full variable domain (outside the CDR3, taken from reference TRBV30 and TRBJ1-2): SQTIHQWPATLVQPVGSPLSLECTVEGTSNPNLYWYRQAAGRGLQLLFYSVGIGQISSEVPQNLSASRPQDRQFILSSKKLLLSDSGFYLCAWQGGTQDFYGYTFGSGTRLTVV.

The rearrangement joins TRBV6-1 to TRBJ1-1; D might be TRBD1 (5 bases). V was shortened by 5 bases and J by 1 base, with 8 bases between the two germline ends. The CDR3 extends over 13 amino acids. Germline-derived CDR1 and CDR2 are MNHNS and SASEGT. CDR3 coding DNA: TGTGCCAGCAGTTCCCAGGGGAACACTGAAGCTTTCTTT. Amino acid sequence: CASSSQGNTEAFF.

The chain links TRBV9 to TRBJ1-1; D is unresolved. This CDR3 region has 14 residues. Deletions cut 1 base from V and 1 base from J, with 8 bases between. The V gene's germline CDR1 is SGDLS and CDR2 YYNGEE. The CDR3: CASSVQTANTEAFF. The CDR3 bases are TGTGCCAGCAGCGTACAAACAGCGAACACTGAAGCTTTCTTT.

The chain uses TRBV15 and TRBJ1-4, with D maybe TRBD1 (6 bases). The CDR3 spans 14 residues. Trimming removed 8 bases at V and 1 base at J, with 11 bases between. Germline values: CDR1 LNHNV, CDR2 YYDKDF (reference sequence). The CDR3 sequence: CATQQGGTNEKLFF. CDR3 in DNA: TGTGCCACCCAACAGGGTGGAACTAATGAAAAACTGTTTTTT.

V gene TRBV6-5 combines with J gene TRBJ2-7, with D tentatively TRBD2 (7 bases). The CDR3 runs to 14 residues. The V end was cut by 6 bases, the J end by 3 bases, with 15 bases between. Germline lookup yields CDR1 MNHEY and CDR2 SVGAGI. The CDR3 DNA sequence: TGTGCCAGCAGCCTCGGGGGGCAGGGCTACGAGCAGTACTTC. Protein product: CASSLGGQGYEQYF.

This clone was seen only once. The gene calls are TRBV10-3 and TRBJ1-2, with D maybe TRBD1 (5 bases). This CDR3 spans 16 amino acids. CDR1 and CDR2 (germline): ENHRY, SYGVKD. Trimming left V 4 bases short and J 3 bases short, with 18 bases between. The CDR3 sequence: CAISVGEGEVDYGYTF. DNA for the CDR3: TGTGCCATCAGTGTCGGAGAAGGGGAGGTAGACTATGGCTACACCTTC.

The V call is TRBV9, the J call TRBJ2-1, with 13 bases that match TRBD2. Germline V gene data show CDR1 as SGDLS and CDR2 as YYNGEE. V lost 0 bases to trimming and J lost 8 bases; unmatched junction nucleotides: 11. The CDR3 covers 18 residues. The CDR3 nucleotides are TGTGCCAGCAGCGTAGCCCCAGGGGCGACTAGCGGGAGGTATGAGCAGTTCTTC. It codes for CASSVAPGATSGRYEQFF.

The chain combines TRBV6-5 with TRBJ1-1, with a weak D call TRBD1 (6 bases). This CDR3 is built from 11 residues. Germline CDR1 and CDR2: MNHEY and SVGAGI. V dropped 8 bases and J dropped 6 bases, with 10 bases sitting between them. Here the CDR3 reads CASRRQAEAFF. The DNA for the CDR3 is TGTGCCAGCCGCCGACAGGCTGAAGCTTTCTTT.

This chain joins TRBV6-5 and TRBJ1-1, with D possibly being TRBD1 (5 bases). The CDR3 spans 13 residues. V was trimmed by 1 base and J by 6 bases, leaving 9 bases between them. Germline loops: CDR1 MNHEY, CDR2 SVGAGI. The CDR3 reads CASSYFGGAEAFF. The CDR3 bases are TGTGCCAGCAGTTACTTTGGGGGGGCTGAAGCTTTCTTT.

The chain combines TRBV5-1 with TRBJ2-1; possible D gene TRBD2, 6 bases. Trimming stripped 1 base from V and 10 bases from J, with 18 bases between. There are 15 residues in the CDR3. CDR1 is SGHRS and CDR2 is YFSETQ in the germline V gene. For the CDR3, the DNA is TGCGCCAGCAGCTTGTCCCGACCGTCTGGGGGGGAGCAGTTCTTC. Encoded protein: CASSLSRPSGGEQFF.

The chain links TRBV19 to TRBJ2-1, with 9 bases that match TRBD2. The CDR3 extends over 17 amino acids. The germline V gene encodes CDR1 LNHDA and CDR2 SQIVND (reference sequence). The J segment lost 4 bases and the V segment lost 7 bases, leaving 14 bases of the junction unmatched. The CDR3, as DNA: TGTGCCAGTATGACCACCCTCAGGGCGGGGGGGTACAATGAGCAGTTCTTC. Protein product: CASMTTLRAGGYNEQFF.

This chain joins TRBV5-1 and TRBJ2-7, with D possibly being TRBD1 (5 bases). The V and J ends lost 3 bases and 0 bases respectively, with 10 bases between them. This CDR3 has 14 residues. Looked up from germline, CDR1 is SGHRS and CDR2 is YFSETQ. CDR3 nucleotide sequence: TGCGCCAGCAGCTCCACGCAGGGCTCCTACGAGCAGTACTTC. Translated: CASSSTQGSYEQYF.